This T cell receptor beta chain was identified in a study of blood T cell repertoires in COVID-19. Measured with immunoSEQ multiplex PCR; TCRdb has only the in-frame clones, and not every one. Among over 350,000 clones, around 88% were seen once, and the ten largest hold roughly 4%. Sequenced: peripheral blood. This TCR was sampled from a woman in her 30s with acute or convalescent COVID-19.

CDR3 DNA sequence: TGTGCCAGCAGCGCGGGACCCACAGATACGCAGTATTTT. Translating gives CASSAGPTDTQYF. The chain combines TRBV2 with TRBJ2-3; D is perhaps TRBD2 (6 bases). The CDR3 sequence is 13 residues long. V gave up 6 bases and J gave up 2 bases, with 9 bases separating them. The germline gives CDR1 SNHLY, CDR2 FYNNEI.